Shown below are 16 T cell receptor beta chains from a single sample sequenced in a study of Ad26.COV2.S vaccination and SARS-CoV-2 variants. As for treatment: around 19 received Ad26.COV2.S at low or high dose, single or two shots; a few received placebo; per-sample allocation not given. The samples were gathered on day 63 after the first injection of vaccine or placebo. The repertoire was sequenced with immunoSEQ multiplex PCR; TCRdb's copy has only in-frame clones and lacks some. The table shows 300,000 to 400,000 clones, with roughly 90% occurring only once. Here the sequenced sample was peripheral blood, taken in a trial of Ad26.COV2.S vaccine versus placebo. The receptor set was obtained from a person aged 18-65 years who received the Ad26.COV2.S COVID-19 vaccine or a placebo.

CDR3 amino acids: CAWSAQTAATYGYTF. The CDR3 DNA reads as TGTGCCTGGAGTGCTCAGACAGCAGCCACCTATGGCTACACCTTC. This chain joins TRBV30 and TRBJ1-2, with D possibly TRBD1 on 5 matching bases. CDR1 is GTSNPN and CDR2 is SVGIG in the germline V gene (reference sequence). The CDR3 sequence is 15 residues long. The V gene lost 1 base and the J gene lost 4 bases, with 16 bases spanning the gap.

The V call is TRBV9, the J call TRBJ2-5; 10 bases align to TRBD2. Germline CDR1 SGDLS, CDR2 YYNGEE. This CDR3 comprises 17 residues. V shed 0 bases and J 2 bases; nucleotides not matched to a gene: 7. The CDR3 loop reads CASSVGELAGLQETQYF. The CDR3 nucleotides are TGTGCCAGCAGCGTAGGGGAACTAGCGGGGCTACAAGAGACCCAGTACTTC.

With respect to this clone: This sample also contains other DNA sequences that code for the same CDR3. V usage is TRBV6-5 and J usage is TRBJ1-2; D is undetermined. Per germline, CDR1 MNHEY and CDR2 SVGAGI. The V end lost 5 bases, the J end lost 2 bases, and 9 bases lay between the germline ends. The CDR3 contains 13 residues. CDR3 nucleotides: TGTGCCAGCAGTCGTACAGCAAACTATGGCTACACCTTC. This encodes CASSRTANYGYTF.

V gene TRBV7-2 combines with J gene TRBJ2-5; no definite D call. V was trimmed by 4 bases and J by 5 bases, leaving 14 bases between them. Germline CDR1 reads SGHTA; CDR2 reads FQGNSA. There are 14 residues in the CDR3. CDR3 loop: CASSSPLGYETQYF. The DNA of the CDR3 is TGTGCCAGCAGCTCCCCCCTAGGATACGAGACCCAGTACTTC.

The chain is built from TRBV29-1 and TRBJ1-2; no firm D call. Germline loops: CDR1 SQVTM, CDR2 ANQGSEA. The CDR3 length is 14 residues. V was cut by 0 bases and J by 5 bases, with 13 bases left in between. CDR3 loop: CSVEDEKRYYGYTF. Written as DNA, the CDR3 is TGCAGCGTTGAAGATGAGAAGAGATATTATGGCTACACCTTC.

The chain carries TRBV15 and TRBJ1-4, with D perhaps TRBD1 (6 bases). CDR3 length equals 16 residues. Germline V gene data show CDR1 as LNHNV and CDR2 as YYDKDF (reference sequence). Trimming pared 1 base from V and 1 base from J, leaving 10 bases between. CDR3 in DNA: TGTGCCACCAGCAGAGGAGGGGGAGGAACTAATGAAAAACTGTTTTTT. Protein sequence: CATSRGGGGTNEKLFF.

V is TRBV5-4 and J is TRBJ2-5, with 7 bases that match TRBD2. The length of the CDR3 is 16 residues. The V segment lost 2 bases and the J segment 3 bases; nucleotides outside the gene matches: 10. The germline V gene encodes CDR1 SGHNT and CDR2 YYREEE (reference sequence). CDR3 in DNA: TGTGCCAGCAGCTTTGAGGTGAACGGGGGGAAAGAGACCCAGTACTTC. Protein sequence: CASSFEVNGGKETQYF.

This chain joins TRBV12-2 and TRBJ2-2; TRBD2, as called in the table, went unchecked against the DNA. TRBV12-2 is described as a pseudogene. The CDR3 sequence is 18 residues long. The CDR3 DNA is TGTGCAAGTCGCTTAGTCTCCCGCGGGGGGGCCAACACCGGGGAGCTGTTTTTT. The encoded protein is CASRLVSRGGANTGELFF.

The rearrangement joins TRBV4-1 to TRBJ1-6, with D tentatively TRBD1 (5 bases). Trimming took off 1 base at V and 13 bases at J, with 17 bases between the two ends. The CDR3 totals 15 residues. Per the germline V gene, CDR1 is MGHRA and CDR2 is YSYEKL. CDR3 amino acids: CASSQGASGTPPLHF. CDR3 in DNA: TGCGCCAGCAGCCAAGGAGCATCTGGGACTCCCCCCCTCCACTTT.

The DNA for the CDR3 is TGTGCCAGCAGCCCAGGAGCAGCGGGAGCTGGCACAGATACGCAGTATTTT. It yields the protein CASSPGAAGAGTDTQYF. The V gene is TRBV11-2, the J gene TRBJ2-3; 8 positions agree with TRBD2. The germline V gene has CDR1 SGHAT and CDR2 FQNNGV. With 5 bases clipped from V and 1 base from J, the junction kept 11 bases outside the gene matches. The CDR3 extends over 17 amino acids.

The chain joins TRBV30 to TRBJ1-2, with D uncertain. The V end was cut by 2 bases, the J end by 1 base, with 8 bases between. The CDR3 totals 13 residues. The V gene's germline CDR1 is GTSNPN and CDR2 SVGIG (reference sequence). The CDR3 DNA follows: TGTGCCTGGAGTAAGTTGCGTAACTATGGCTACACCTTC. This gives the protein CAWSKLRNYGYTF.

CDR3 residues: CASTPRRVGVREVSYEQYF. Written as DNA, the CDR3 is TGTGCCAGCACCCCCAGGCGGGTCGGGGTTCGCGAAGTCTCCTACGAGCAGTACTTC. J is TRBJ2-7 and V is TRBV21-1; the D segment call TRBD2 is taken from the table without a DNA check. TRBV21-1 is flagged as a pseudogene. The CDR3 has 19 residues.

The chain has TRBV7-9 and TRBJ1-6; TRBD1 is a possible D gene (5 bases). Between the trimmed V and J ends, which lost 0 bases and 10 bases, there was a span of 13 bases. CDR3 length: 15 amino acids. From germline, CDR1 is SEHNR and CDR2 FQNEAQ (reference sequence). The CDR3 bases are TGTGCCAGCAGCTTAGCGGGGGGGGTAGGATCACCCCTCCACTTT. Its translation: CASSLAGGVGSPLHF.

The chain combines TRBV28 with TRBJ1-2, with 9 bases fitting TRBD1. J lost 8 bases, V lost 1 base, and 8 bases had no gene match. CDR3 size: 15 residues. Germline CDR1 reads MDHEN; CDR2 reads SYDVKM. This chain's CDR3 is CASSLSSGQGLGYTF. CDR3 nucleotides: TGTGCCAGCAGTTTATCCTCCGGACAGGGGTTAGGCTACACCTTC.

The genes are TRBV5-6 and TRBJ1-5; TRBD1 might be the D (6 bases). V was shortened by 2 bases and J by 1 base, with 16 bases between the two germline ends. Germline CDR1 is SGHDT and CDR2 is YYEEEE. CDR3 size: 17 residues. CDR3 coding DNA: TGTGCCAGCAGCTTTTTTTTCGGAGGGGGGAGCAATCAGCCCCAGCATTTT. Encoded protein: CASSFFFGGGSNQPQHF.

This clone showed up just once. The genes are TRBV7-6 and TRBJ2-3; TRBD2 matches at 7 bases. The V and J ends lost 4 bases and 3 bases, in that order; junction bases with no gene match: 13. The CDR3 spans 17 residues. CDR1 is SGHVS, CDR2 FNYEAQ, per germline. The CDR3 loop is CASSSPSGLTETDTQYF. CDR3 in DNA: TGTGCCAGCAGCTCCCCCTCGGGACTAACAGAAACAGATACGCAGTATTTT.